These T cell receptor beta chains were read from a single sample in a study of tumor and adjacent non-tumor tissue in lung cancer. Using its own MiXCR run on the multiplex PCR reads, TCRdb lists one record per CDR3 protein. In the table there are about 85,000 distinct CDR3 sequences, about three fifths of which are singletons. The sequencing sample was made of lung tumor tissue. Every receptor here comes from a man between 65 and 80 years old with non-small cell lung cancer. The CDR3 runs from the conserved cysteine through the conserved F or W.

J gene | V gene | CDR3 length | CDR3 protein
TRBJ2-1 | TRBV5-5 | 14 | CASSFSDSYNVQFF
TRBJ2-1 | TRBV12-5 | 17 | CASGLEKSGRSYNEQFF
TRBJ2-1 | TRBV20-1 | 15 | CSASWGRGFFNEQLF
TRBJ2-3 | TRBV11-2 | 16 | CASNFRVAGMRDTQYF
TRBJ2-1 | TRBV12-3/TRBV12-4 | 15 | CANSTYRTSVDEQFF
TRBJ2-7 | TRBV20-1 | 14 | CSIDLAGLAYEEYF
TRBJ1-2 | TRBV5-1 | 15 | CASSLDGDTTYGYTF
TRBJ2-7 | TRBV7-8 | 12 | CASSLGQSVQYF
TRBJ2-7 | TRBV25-1 | 15 | CRRDGRILTTYEQYF
TRBJ2-7 | TRBV21-1 | 11 | CASSTHYEQYF
TRBJ2-2 | TRBV11-2 | 17 | CASSRRPGQVHTGDLFF
TRBJ2-5 | TRBV6-6 | 15 | CASSPRPPPPETQYF
TRBJ2-2 | TRBV11-2 | 13 | CASDLQGPGELFF
TRBJ1-1 | TRBV6-1 | 15 | CAGSQIGWRDTEAFF
TRBJ2-1 | TRBV10-3 | 13 | CAISEGWINEQFF
TRBJ1-2 | TRBV19 | 11 | CASSIFYGHTF
TRBJ2-1 | TRBV5-5 | 16 | CVSSLGLAISYNEQFF
TRBJ1-2 | TRBV20-1 | 13 | CSAITGGDHGYTF
TRBJ2-4 | TRBV28 | 16 | CASSFPGQARKNIQYF
TRBJ2-1 | TRBV20-1 | 10 | CSAVHPEQFF
TRBJ2-3 | TRBV4-1 | 14 | CASSQDERGNTQNF